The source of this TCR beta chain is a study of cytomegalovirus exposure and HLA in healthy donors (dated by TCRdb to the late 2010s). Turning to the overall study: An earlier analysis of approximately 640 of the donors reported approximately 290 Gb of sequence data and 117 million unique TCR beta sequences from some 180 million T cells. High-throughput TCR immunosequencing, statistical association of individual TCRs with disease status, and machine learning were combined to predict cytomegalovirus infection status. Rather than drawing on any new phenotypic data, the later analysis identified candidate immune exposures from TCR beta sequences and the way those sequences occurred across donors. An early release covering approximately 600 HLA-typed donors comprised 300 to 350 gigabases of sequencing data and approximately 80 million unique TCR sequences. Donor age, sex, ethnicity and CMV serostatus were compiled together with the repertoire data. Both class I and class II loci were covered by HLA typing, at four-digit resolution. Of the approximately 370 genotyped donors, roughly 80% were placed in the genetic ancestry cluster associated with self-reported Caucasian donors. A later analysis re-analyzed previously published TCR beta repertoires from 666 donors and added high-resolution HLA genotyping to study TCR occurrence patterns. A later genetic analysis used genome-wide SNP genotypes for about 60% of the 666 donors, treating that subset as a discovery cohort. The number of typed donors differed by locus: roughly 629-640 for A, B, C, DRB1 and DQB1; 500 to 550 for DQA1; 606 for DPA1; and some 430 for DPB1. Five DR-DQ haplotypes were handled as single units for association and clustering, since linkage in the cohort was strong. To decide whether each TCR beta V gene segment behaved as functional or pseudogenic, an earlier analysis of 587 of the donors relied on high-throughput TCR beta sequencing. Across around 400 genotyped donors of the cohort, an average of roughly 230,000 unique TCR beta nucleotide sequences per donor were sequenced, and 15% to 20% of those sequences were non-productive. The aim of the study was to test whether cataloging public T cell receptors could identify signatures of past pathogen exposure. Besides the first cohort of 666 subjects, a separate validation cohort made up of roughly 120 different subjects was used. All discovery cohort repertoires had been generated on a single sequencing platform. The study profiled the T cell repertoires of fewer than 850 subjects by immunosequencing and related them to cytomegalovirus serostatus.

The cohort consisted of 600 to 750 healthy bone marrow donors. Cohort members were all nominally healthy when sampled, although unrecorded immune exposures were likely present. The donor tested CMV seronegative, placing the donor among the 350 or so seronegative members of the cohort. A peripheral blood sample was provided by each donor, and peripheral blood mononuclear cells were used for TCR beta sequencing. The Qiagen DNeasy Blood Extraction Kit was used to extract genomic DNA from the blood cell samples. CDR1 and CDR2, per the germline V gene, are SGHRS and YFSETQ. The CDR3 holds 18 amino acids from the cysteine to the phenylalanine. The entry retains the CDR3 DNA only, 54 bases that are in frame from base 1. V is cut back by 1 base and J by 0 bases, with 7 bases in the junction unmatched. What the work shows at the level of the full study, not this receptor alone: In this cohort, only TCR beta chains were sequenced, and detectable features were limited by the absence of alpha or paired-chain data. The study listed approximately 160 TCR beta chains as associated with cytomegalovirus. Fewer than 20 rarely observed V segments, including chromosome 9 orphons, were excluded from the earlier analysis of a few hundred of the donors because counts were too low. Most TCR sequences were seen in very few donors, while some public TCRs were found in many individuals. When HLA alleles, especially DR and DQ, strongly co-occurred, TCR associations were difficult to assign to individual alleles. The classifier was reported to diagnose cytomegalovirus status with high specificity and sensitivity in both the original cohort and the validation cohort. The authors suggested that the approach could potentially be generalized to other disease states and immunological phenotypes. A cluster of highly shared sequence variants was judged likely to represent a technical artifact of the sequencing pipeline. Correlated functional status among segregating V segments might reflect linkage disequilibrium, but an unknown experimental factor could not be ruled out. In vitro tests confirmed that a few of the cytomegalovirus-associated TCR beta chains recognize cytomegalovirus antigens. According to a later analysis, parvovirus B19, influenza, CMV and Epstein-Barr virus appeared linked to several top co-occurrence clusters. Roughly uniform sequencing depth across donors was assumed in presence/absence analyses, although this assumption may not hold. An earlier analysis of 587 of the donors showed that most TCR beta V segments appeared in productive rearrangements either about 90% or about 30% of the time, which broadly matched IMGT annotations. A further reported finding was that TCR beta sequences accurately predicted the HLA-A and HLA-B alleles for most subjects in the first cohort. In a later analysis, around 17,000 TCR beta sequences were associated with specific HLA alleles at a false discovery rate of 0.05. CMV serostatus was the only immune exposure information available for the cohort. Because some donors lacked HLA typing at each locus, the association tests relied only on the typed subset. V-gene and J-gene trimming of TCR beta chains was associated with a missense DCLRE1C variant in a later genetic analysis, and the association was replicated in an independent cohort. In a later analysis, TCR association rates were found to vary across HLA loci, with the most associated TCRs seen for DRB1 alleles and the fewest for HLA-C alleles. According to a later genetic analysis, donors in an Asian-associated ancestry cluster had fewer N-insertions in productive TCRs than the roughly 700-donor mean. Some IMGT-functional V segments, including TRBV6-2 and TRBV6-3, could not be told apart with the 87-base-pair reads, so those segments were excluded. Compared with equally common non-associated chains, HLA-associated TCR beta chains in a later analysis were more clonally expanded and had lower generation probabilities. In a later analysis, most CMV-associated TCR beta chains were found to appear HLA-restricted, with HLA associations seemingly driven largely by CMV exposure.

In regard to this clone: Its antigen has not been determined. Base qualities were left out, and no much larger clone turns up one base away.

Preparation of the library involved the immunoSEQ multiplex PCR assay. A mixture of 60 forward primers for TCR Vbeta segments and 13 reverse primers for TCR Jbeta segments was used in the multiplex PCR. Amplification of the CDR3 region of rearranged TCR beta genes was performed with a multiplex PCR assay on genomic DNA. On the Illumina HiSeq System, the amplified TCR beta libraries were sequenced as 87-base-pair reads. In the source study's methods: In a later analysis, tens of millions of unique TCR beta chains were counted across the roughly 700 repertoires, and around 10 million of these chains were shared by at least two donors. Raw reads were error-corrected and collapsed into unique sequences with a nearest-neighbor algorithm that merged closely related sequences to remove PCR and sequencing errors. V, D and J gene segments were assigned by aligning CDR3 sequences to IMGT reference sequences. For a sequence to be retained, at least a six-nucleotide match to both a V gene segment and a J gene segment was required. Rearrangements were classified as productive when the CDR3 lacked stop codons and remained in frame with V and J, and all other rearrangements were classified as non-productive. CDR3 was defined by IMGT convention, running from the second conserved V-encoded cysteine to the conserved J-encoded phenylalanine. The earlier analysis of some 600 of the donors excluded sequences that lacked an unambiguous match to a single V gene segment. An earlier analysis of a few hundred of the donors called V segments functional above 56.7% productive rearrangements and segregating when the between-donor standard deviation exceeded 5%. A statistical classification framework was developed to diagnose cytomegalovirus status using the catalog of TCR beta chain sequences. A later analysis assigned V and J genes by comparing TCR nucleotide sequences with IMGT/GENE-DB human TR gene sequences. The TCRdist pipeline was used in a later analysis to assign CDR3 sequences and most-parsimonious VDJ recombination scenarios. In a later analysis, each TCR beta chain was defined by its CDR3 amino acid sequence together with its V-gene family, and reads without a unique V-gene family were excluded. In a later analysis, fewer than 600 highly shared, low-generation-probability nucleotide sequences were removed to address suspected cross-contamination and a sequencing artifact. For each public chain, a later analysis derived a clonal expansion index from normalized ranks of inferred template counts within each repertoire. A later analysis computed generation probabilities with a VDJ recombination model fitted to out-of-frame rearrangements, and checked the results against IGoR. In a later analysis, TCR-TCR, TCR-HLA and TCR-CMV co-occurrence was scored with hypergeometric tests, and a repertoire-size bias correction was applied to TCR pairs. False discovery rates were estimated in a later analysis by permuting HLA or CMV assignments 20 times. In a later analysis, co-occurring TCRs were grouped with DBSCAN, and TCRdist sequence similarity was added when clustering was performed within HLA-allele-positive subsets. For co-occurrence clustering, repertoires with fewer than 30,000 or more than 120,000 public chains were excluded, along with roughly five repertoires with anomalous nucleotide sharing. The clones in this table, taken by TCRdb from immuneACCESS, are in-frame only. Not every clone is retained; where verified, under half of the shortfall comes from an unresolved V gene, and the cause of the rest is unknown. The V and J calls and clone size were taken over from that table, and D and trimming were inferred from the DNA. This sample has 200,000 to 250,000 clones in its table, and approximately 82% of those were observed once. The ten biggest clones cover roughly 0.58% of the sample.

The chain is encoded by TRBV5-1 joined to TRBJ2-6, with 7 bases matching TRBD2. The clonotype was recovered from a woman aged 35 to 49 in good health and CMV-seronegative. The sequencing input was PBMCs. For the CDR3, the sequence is CASSLLGGEGSGANVLTF. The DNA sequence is TGCGCCAGCAGCTTGTTAGGCGGGGAGGGCTCTGGGGCCAACGTCCTGACTTTC.